These 3 T cell receptor beta chains originate from one sample sequenced in a study of control samples from healthy donors and cancer patients (dated by TCRdb to 2018 to 2020). The method was the immunoSEQ multiplex PCR assay. Held by TCRdb, this immuneACCESS table contains in-frame sequences only and omits some clones. Under half of the omission traces to an unresolved V gene where checked; the cause of the rest is unknown. A total of tens of thousands of clones appear in this sample, 83% of them only once. In total, the top ten clones hold less than 20% of the sample. The material sequenced was blood. The receptors were gathered from a man aged 60 to 75 in good health.

This clone was detected once. The V gene is TRBV11-2, the J gene TRBJ1-6, with a possible D match to TRBD1 (5 bases). Deletions cut 6 bases from V and 3 bases from J, with 18 bases between. Germline V gene lookup returns CDR1 SGHAT and CDR2 FQNNGV. The CDR3 sequence is 17 residues long. CDR3 sequence: CASRPMLGTGYNSPLHF. The DNA of the CDR3 is TGTGCCAGCAGACCCATGCTTGGGACTGGCTATAATTCACCCCTCCACTTT.

This clone was detected only once. The rearrangement links TRBV18 to TRBJ1-3; TRBD1 agrees at 8 bases. After removal of 5 bases from V and 0 bases from J, the junction contained 9 bases not matched to a gene. Germline V gene data show CDR1 as KGHSH and CDR2 as LQKENI. The CDR3 totals 17 residues. For the CDR3, the DNA is TGTGCCAGCTCATCGGCAGGGGGCTGGGGCTCTGGAAACACCATATATTTT. Translating it yields CASSSAGGWGSGNTIYF. Looking up the rest from reference TRBV18 and TRBJ1-3 gives the full variable domain: NAGVMQNPRHLVRRRGQEARLRCSPMKGHSHVYWYRQLPEEGLKFMVYLQKENIIDESGMPKERFSAEFPKEGPSILRIQQVVRGDSAAYFCASSSAGGWGSGNTIYFGEGSWLTVV.

In its sample, this clone was seen once. The CDR3 region has the DNA TGTGCCAGCAGTCTCCGAGGGGGCTGGGGCAATCAGCCCCAGCATTTT. It specifies CASSLRGGWGNQPQHF. V usage is TRBV28 and J usage is TRBJ1-5, with 7 positions matching TRBD1. Trimming took 5 bases from V and 2 from J; bases not matched to a gene: 9. This CDR3 comprises 16 residues. Per the germline V gene, CDR1 is MDHEN and CDR2 is SYDVKM.